This T cell receptor (beta chain) came from a study of cytomegalovirus exposure and HLA in healthy donors (dated by TCRdb to the late 2010s). For the study in its entirety: According to an earlier analysis of several hundred of the donors, 200 million or so T cells yielded 95 million to 140 million unique TCR beta sequences and 276 Gb of sequence data. To predict cytomegalovirus infection status, the study brought together high-throughput TCR immunosequencing, statistical association of individual TCRs with disease status, and machine learning. Across about 380 genotyped donors of the cohort, an average of approximately 200,000 unique TCR beta nucleotide sequences per donor were sequenced, and roughly 18% of those sequences were non-productive. An earlier analysis of 587 of the donors used high-throughput TCR beta sequencing to judge whether each TCR beta V gene segment behaved as functional or pseudogenic. Roughly 300 gigabases of sequencing data and around 80 million unique TCR sequences made up an early release that covered about 640 HLA-typed donors. Five DR-DQ haplotypes were handled as single units for association and clustering because linkage in the cohort was strong. The aim of the study was to test whether cataloging public T cell receptors could identify signatures of past pathogen exposure. Of the roughly 400 genotyped donors, 81% were placed in the genetic ancestry cluster associated with self-reported Caucasian donors. A later analysis re-analyzed previously published TCR beta repertoires from roughly 600 donors and added high-resolution HLA genotyping to study TCR occurrence patterns. Donor age, sex, ethnicity and CMV serostatus were compiled alongside the repertoire data. The number of typed donors differed by locus: roughly 629-630 for A, B, C, DRB1 and DQB1; approximately 520 for DQA1; fewer than 610 for DPA1; and some 450 for DPB1. A later genetic analysis took genome-wide SNP genotypes for about three fifths of the 666 donors and used that subset as a discovery cohort. The later analysis used no new phenotypic data to find candidate immune exposures, relying instead on TCR beta sequences and their occurrence across donors. All discovery cohort repertoires had been generated on a single sequencing platform. Along with the roughly 670-subject first cohort, a separate validation cohort of around 110 different subjects was used. The study used immunosequencing to profile the T cell repertoires of 666 subjects and linked those repertoires to cytomegalovirus serostatus. Class I and class II HLA loci were covered by the typing at four-digit resolution. The study at large found these results: A later analysis reported that several top co-occurrence clusters appeared linked to parvovirus B19, influenza, CMV and Epstein-Barr virus. Because counts were too low, 15 or so rarely observed V segments, including chromosome 9 orphons, were excluded from the earlier analysis of roughly 580 of the donors. Sequencing depth was assumed to be roughly uniform across donors in the presence/absence analyses, though that assumption may not hold. According to the authors, the approach could potentially be generalized to other disease states and immunological phenotypes. Compared with the 666-donor mean, donors in an Asian-associated ancestry cluster had fewer N-insertions in productive TCRs, according to a later genetic analysis. Because the 87-base-pair reads could not distinguish some IMGT-functional V segments, including TRBV6-2 and TRBV6-3, those segments were excluded. In a later analysis, HLA-associated TCR beta chains were found to be more clonally expanded and to have lower generation probabilities than equally common non-associated chains. A later analysis found that most CMV-associated TCR beta chains appeared HLA-restricted, with HLA associations seemingly driven largely by CMV exposure. Across donors, most TCR sequences were observed very rarely, whereas some public TCRs were present in many individuals. Because HLA typing was missing for some donors at each locus, association tests included only the typed subset. The study listed 164 TCR beta chains as associated with cytomegalovirus. At a false discovery rate of 0.05, a later analysis linked 15,000 to 20,000 TCR beta sequences to specific HLA alleles. An association between a missense DCLRE1C variant and V-gene and J-gene trimming of TCR beta chains was found in a later genetic analysis and replicated in an independent cohort. In a later analysis, TCR association rates were found to vary across HLA loci, with the most associated TCRs seen for DRB1 alleles and the fewest for HLA-C alleles. In both the original and validation cohorts, the classifier was reported to diagnose cytomegalovirus status with high specificity and sensitivity. This cohort had only TCR beta chains sequenced, and the lack of alpha or paired-chain data limited which features could be detected. A further reported finding was that TCR beta sequences accurately predicted the HLA-A and HLA-B alleles for most subjects in the first cohort. In an earlier analysis of some 550 of the donors, most TCR beta V segments were observed in productive rearrangements about 87% or about 30% of the time, broadly matching IMGT annotations. The only immune exposure information available for the cohort was CMV serostatus. A group of highly shared sequence variants was considered likely to be a technical artifact of the sequencing pipeline. When HLA alleles, especially DR and DQ, strongly co-occurred, attributing TCR associations to individual alleles was difficult. In vitro tests confirmed that a few of the cytomegalovirus-associated TCR beta chains recognize cytomegalovirus antigens. Correlated functional status among segregating V segments might be attributable to linkage disequilibrium, but an unknown experimental factor could not be ruled out.

Remarks on this clone: Its antigen remains undetermined. No much larger clone exists at a distance of one base, and base qualities are not known.

Library preparation employed the immunoSEQ multiplex PCR assay. The multiplex PCR relied on a mix of 60 forward primers for TCR Vbeta segments and 13 reverse primers for TCR Jbeta segments. The CDR3 region of rearranged TCR beta genes was amplified from genomic DNA with a multiplex PCR assay. Amplified TCR beta libraries were sequenced as 87-base-pair reads on the Illumina HiSeq System. In the authors' own workflow: A later analysis counted about 80 million unique TCR beta chains across the roughly 700 repertoires, and some 11 million of these chains were shared by at least two donors. Raw reads were error-corrected and collapsed into unique sequences by a nearest-neighbor algorithm in which closely related sequences were merged to remove PCR and sequencing errors. V, D and J gene segments were assigned by aligning CDR3 sequences to IMGT reference sequences. Each retained sequence needed at least a six-nucleotide match to both a V gene segment and a J gene segment. Rearrangements were called productive when the CDR3 lacked stop codons and stayed in frame with V and J; all others were non-productive. CDR3 was defined by IMGT convention, running from the second conserved V-encoded cysteine to the conserved J-encoded phenylalanine. In an earlier analysis of more than 550 of the donors, sequences lacking an unambiguous match to a single V gene segment were excluded. In an earlier analysis of 587 of the donors, V segments were called functional above 56.7% productive rearrangements and were called segregating when the between-donor standard deviation exceeded 5%. A statistical classification framework was built for diagnosing cytomegalovirus status from the catalog of TCR beta chain sequences. In a later analysis, V and J genes were assigned by comparing TCR nucleotide sequences against IMGT/GENE-DB human TR gene sequences. A later analysis assigned CDR3 sequences and most-parsimonious VDJ recombination scenarios with the TCRdist pipeline. A later analysis defined each TCR beta chain by its CDR3 amino acid sequence plus V-gene family, and excluded reads lacking a unique V-gene family. To address suspected cross-contamination and a sequencing artifact, a later analysis removed roughly 640 highly shared, low-generation-probability nucleotide sequences. A later analysis calculated a clonal expansion index for each public chain from normalized within-repertoire ranks of inferred template counts. Generation probabilities in a later analysis came from a VDJ recombination model fitted to out-of-frame rearrangements, and those results were checked against IGoR. In a later analysis, hypergeometric tests were used to score TCR-TCR, TCR-HLA and TCR-CMV co-occurrence, with a repertoire-size bias correction applied to TCR pairs. False discovery rates were estimated in a later analysis by permuting HLA or CMV assignments 20 times. In a later analysis, co-occurring TCRs were grouped using DBSCAN, with TCRdist sequence similarity added in when clustering inside HLA-allele-positive subsets. Repertoires with fewer than 30,000 or more than 120,000 public chains, plus five repertoires with anomalous nucleotide sharing, were excluded from co-occurrence clustering. TCRdb mirrors the immuneACCESS table, restricted to in-frame sequences. Some clones are absent from its copies; in checked studies, under half trace to an unresolved V gene, and the reason for the others is unknown. The V and J calls and clone size were taken over from that table, and D and trimming were inferred from the DNA. The sample contains 100,000 to 150,000 clones, approximately 82% of them found a single time. The ten largest clones add up to roughly 1.5% of the sample.

In total, just over 650 healthy bone marrow donors made up the cohort. All cohort members were sampled while nominally healthy, although unrecorded immune exposures were likely present. The donor tested CMV seronegative and was one of the 352 seronegative cohort members. Every donor gave a peripheral blood sample, and the peripheral blood mononuclear cells from that sample were used for TCR beta sequencing. The Qiagen DNeasy Blood Extraction Kit was used to extract genomic DNA from the blood cell samples. Based on the germline V gene, the CDR1 and CDR2 sequences are SGHTA and FQGNSA. The junction carries 11 bases between V and J, which are trimmed by 3 bases and 5 bases respectively. The CDR3 runs 13 amino acids, cysteine and phenylalanine included. The DNA shown is the 39-base CDR3, in frame from base 1.

Recombination linked TRBV7-2 to TRBJ2-7; TRBD1 might be the D gene, on 6 matching bases. The source of this sequence is a female donor in good health and CMV-seronegative. The sequenced material came from PBMCs. The DNA sequence follows: TGTGCCAGCAGCTTTTCACAGGGACACGAGCAGTACTTC. This yields the protein CASSFSQGHEQYF.